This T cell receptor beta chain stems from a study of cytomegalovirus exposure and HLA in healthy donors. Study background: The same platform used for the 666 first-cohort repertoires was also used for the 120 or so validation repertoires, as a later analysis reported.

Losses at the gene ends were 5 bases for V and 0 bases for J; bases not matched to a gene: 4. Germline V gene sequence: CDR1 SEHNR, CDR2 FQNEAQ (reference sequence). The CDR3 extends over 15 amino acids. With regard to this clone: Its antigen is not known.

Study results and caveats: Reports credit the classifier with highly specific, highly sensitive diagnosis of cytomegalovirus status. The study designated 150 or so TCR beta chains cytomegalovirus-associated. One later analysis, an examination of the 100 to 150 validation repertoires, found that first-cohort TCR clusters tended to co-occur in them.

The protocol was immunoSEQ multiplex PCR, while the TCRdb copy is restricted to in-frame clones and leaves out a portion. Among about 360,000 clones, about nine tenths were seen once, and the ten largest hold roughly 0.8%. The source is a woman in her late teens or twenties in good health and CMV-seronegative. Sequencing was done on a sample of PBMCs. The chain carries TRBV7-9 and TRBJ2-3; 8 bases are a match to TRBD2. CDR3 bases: TGTGCCAGCAGCCAGCGGGGGTCTAGCACAGATACGCAGTATTTT. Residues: CASSQRGSSTDTQYF.